This is a list of T cell receptor beta chains from one sample in a study of blood T cell repertoires in COVID-19. Assay used: immunoSEQ multiplex PCR; TCRdb lists only in-frame clones, some missing. The sample shows some 170,000 clones, approximately 90% of them seen only once. The sample consisted of peripheral blood. The receptor set was obtained from an older woman who had recovered from COVID-19. The CDR3 runs from the conserved cysteine through the conserved F or W. The D gene is left open where the match is weak. Clone size, where shown, is once, few, many, or a class for clones that have expanded.

V	J	D	size	DNA	CDR3
TRBV11-2	TRBJ1-3	NA	NA	TGTGCCAGCAGCTTAAATGCGAACACCATATATTTT	CASSLNANTIYF
TRBV4-1	TRBJ1-4	TRBD1	NA	TGCGCCAGCAGCCAAGCTTTCCGGGACAGGGGTGAAAAACTGTTTTTT	CASSQAFRDRGEKLFF
TRBV28	TRBJ2-7	TRBD2	NA	TGTGCCAGCAGGCCTACTGGGGAGGGCGGGGCCTACGAGCAGTACTTC	CASRPTGEGGAYEQYF
TRBV6-6	TRBJ2-2	TRBD2	once	TGTGCCAGCAGTCTACCTAGCGGGGGGGCCCACACCGGGGAGCTGTTTTTT	CASSLPSGGAHTGELFF
TRBV10-2	TRBJ1-1	NA	NA	TGCGCCAGCAGAACTGAAATGAACACTGAAGCTTTCTTT	CASRTEMNTEAFF
TRBV14	TRBJ2-3	TRBD2	few	TGTGCCAGCAGCCAACTAGCGGGGAGTACAGATACGCAGTATTTT	CASSQLAGSTDTQYF
TRBV7-6	TRBJ1-4	TRBD1	NA	TGTGCCAGCAGCCGGCGGGACAGGGGAGATGAAAAACTGTTTTTT	CASSRRDRGDEKLFF
TRBV6-5	TRBJ1-1	NA	NA	TGTGCCAGCAGTTACTTGCGGGGGGGGACTGAAGCTTTCTTT	CASSYLRGGTEAFF
TRBV11-2	TRBJ2-5	NA	NA	TGTGCCAGCAGCTTAGAGACGGAGGGGATCGGGGAGACCCAGTACTTC	CASSLETEGIGETQYF
TRBV5-4	TRBJ1-1	TRBD1	NA	TGTGCCAGCAGCTTGGGCAGGGGGCTCGTGAACACTGAAGCTTTCTTT	CASSLGRGLVNTEAFF
TRBV20-1	TRBJ2-5	TRBD2	NA	TGCAGTGCTAGTAAGCGCCGGGGGGTAGAGACCCAGTACTTC	CSASKRRGVETQYF
TRBV12-3/TRBV12-4	TRBJ2-1	NA	NA	TGTGCCAGCAGTCACGCCTCGACTGCACCGCTCTTC	CASSHASTAPLF
TRBV5-8	TRBJ1-3	NA	NA	TGTGCCAGCAGCCGCAGGGCTGGAAACACCATATATTTT	CASSRRAGNTIYF
TRBV7-3	TRBJ2-1	NA	NA	TGTGCCAGCAGCCCGCGCGGGGGCGGACTCTTTGAGCAGTTCTTC	CASSPRGGGLFEQFF
TRBV10-3	TRBJ2-7	NA	NA	TGTGCCATCAGTGAGTCGGCAGTCTACGAGCAGTACTTC	CAISESAVYEQYF
TRBV28	TRBJ2-3	NA	NA	TGTGCCAGCGGGGGCCCGGCAGATACGCAGTATTTT	CASGGPADTQYF
TRBV12-3/TRBV12-4	TRBJ2-1	NA	few	TGTGCCAGCAGTTTCGGAGTCAACAATGAGCAGTTCTTC	CASSFGVNNEQFF
TRBV4-1	TRBJ1-5	NA	NA	TGCGCCAGCAGCCAGGTGGCACCCAATCAGCCCCAGCATTTT	CASSQVAPNQPQHF
TRBV5-1	TRBJ2-3	TRBD1	NA	TGCGCCAGCAGCTCTGCGGGGGACAGGGGACGGACAGATACGCAGTATTTT	CASSSAGDRGRTDTQYF
TRBV5-1	TRBJ1-1	NA	NA	TGCGCCAGCAGCCCAGGACAGAAGACCAACACTGAAGCTTTCTTT	CASSPGQKTNTEAFF
TRBV5-1	TRBJ1-1	TRBD1	NA	TGCGCCAGCAGCTCGGGACAGGGAGGCACTGAAGCTTTCTTT	CASSSGQGGTEAFF
TRBV6-1	TRBJ1-2	NA	NA	TGTGCCAGCAGTGAAGCGAGGATCAGGGCCGGCTATGGCTACACCTTC	CASSEARIRAGYGYTF
TRBV5-1	TRBJ2-5	NA	NA	TGCGCCAGCAGCCTACAGCCGGAACAAGAGACCCAGTACTTC	CASSLQPEQETQYF
TRBV4-1	TRBJ1-4	TRBD1	many	TGCGCCAGCAGCCAAGAGGAGGGGGCTTGGGAAAAACTGTTTTTT	CASSQEEGAWEKLFF
TRBV6-6	TRBJ1-1	NA	NA	TGTGCCAGCACCATACAGAGGAACACTGAAGCTTTCTTT	CASTIQRNTEAFF
TRBV7-3	TRBJ1-2	TRBD1	few	TGTGCCAGCAGTTCACAGGGGGTAGAGGGCTACACCTTC	CASSSQGVEGYTF
TRBV27	TRBJ1-1	TRBD1	NA	TGTGCCAGCAGTCCACAGGGGGCGAACACTGAAGCTTTCTTT	CASSPQGANTEAFF
TRBV19	TRBJ1-5	TRBD1	NA	TGTGCCAGTAGATCCGGGACAGGGTTTGAGAGCAATCAGCCCCAGCATTTT	CASRSGTGFESNQPQHF
TRBV2	TRBJ2-3	NA	NA	TGTGCCAGCAGTGGGATGGATCCACTGGCGGGGGCGAGCACAGATACGCAGTATTTT	CASSGMDPLAGASTDTQYF
TRBV28	TRBJ1-2	TRBD1	NA	TGTGCCAGCAGCCTGACAGGGGATGGCTACACCTTC	CASSLTGDGYTF
TRBV19	TRBJ2-5	TRBD2	NA	TGTGCCAGTAGACAATCCGGGACTAGCGAGACCCAGTACTTC	CASRQSGTSETQYF
TRBV4-3	TRBJ1-1	NA	NA	TGCGCCAGCAGCCAAGGAGGCACAGGAGACACTGAAGCTTTCTTT	CASSQGGTGDTEAFF
TRBV7-6	TRBJ1-1	NA	NA	TGTGCCAGCAGCTTCCCCCCCACCGGGACAAGTAACACTGAAGCTTTCTTT	CASSFPPTGTSNTEAFF
TRBV5-1	TRBJ2-5	TRBD1	NA	TGCGCCAGCAGCTTGGGGGACAGGGGGCAAGAGACCCAGTACTTC	CASSLGDRGQETQYF
TRBV27	TRBJ1-6	TRBD1	NA	TGTGCCAGCAGTTGGACAGGGCCCAATTCACCCCTCCACTTT	CASSWTGPNSPLHF
TRBV28	TRBJ2-2	TRBD2	NA	TGTGCCAGCCACGGGGCAGCGGGGTATATCACCGGGGAGCTGTTTTTT	CASHGAAGYITGELFF
TRBV24-1	TRBJ1-6	NA	NA	TGTGCCACCAGGAGGTCGGCTCAGTCACCCCTCCACTTT	CATRRSAQSPLHF
TRBV3-1/TRBV3-2	TRBJ2-7	NA	NA	TGTGCCAGCAGCCAAACAGAGGGCGAGCAGTACTTC	CASSQTEGEQYF
TRBV7-9	TRBJ2-1	NA	NA	TGTGCCAGCAGTCTCGCGGGGGCGCGATACAATGAGCAGTTCTTC	CASSLAGARYNEQFF